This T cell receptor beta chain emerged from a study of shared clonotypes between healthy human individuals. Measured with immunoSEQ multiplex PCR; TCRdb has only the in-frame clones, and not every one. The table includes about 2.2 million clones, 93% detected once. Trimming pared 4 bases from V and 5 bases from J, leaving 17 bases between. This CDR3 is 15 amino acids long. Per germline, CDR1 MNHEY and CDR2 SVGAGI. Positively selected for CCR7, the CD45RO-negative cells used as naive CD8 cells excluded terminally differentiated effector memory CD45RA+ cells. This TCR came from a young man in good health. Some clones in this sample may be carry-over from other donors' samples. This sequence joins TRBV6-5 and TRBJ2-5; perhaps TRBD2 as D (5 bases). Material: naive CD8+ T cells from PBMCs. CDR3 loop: CASSSGLGLGETQYF. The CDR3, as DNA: TGTGCCAGCAGTTCGGGGTTGGGGTTGGGTGAGACCCAGTACTTC.